This TCR beta chain was found in a study of T cells after yellow fever vaccination (dated by TCRdb to the late 2010s). Study-wide context: Libraries from fractions with low cell numbers were prepared with the SMART-Seq v4 Ultra Low Input RNA kit. To track T-cell clones before and after primary and booster YFV17D yellow fever vaccination, bulk TCR alpha and beta repertoires were sequenced longitudinally. Two healthy male donors made up the cohort, one aged 18 to 29 years and the other aged 30 to 40 years. Blood was drawn at multiple timepoints before and after primary and secondary immunization, with bulk PBMC replicates and cell subsets isolated.

As regards this clonotype: It lacks a known antigen. No much larger clone is present one base from it, and per-base qualities are unavailable.

Overall results and qualifications from the work: The secondary T-cell response was found to be weaker but faster than the primary response, with a peak reached on day 5 rather than on day 15. The study included only two donors, which limits how far the findings can be generalized. Because abundant contaminating clonotypes from the bulk population could be contained in FACS-sorted repertoires, computational filtering was required. Most clones expanded after primary vaccination (96% of CD4 and roughly 91% of CD8) were re-detected after the booster, suggesting that broad memory maintenance occurred. A small fraction of clonotypes appeared in both the CD4 and CD8 compartments, likely as a result of convergent recombination.

Synthesis of TCR cDNA relied on 5'RACE template switching, a step that introduced a universal primer site along with unique molecular identifiers. cDNA synthesis was primed from both the TCR alpha and TCR beta constant segments. Libraries were amplified in two PCR steps, with sample barcodes and sequencing adapters added in the second step. Sequencing of libraries was performed on Illumina HiSeq 2500 (2x100 bp) or NovaSeq (2x150 bp). As for the authors' bioinformatics: MIGEC was used to demultiplex reads and collapse the reads into UMI consensus sequences, and MiXCR was used for V(D)J alignment. Clonotypes responding to the vaccine were identified with edgeR on replicate PBMC samples, with the criteria of FDR below 0.01 and a log2 fold change above 5 up to day 15. Each bulk clonotype received a CD4 or CD8 identity based on whether the sequenced CD4 or CD8 repertoire contained that clonotype at higher abundance. Starting from the raw public reads, TCRdb applied fastp trimming at Q25, assembled clones with MiXCR and retained in-frame beta chains. Each CDR3 protein gets just one entry, which takes the most common genes and DNA from the rows behind it. The V and J calls come from TCRdb's annotation, not from the publication. The sample includes under 550,000 distinct CDR3 sequences, with about a fifth observed a single time. About a sixth of the sample is taken by the ten largest.

V lost 4 bases and J lost 7 bases, and the count of bases not matched to a germline gene is 6. Looking up the germline V gene (reference sequence) yields CDR1 MNHEY and CDR2 SMNVEV. The CDR3 goes from the cysteine to the phenylalanine over 14 residues. The sequence is cut down to CDR3 DNA, 42 bases in frame from base 1. Read against the paper, the sample's treatment or condition label means: live attenuated yellow fever vaccine strain. Two biological replicates of bulk PBMCs were collected at each blood-draw timepoint. PBMCs were isolated from peripheral blood using a standard Ficoll-Paque protocol. TriZol was used to extract RNA from bulk PBMCs, from CD4 and CD8 fractions, and from dextramer-positive and dextramer-negative fractions.

The receptor chain draws on TRBV27 and TRBJ2-2, and 7 junction bases match TRBD1. This receptor was obtained from a young man who received the YFV17D yellow fever vaccine. Sequences were derived from PBMCs, sampled about 21 days after the first yellow fever vaccination. Here is the DNA: TGTGCCAGCAGTTCCGACAGGGCTAGCGGGGAGCTGTTTTTT. Its translation is CASSSDRASGELFF.